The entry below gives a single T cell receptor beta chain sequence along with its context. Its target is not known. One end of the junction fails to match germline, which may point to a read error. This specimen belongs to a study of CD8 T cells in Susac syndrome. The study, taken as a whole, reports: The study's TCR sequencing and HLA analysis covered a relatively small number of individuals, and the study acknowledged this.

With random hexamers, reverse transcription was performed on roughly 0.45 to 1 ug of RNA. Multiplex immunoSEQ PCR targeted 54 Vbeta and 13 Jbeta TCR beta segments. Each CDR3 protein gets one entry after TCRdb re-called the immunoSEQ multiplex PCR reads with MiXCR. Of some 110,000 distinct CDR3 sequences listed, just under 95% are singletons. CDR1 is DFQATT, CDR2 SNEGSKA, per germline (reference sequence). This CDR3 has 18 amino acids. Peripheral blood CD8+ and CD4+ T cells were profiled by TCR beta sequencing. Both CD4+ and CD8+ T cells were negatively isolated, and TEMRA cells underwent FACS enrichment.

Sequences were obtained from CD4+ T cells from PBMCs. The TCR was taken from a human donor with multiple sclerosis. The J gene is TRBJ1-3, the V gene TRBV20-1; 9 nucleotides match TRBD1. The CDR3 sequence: CSARSGTGRLGSENTIYF. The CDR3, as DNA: TGCAGTGCTCGGTCGGGGACAGGGCGCTTAGGGTCTGAAAACACCATATATTTT.